Listed below are T cell receptor beta chains from one sample, sequenced in a study of T cell responses to AZD1222 COVID-19 vaccine. Profiling relied on immunoSEQ multiplex PCR, and the TCRdb table lists in-frame clones only, not all of them. In the table there are 77,000 or so clones, roughly 94% of which are singletons. This sample comprised peripheral blood, obtained on day 0 of MenACWY control vaccination. The source of these receptors is an adult in good health. CDR3s leave out the opening cysteine and the closing phenylalanine or tryptophan. The D gene is left open where the match is weak. Where a row states a size, it is once, few, many or the class of an expanded clone; other rows omit it.

-	TRBV5-1	TRBJ2-1	TRBD2	ASSSPTSGDSYNEQF
once	TRBV6-1	TRBJ1-5	TRBD1	ASSDRPGQGAPGNQPQH
-	TRBV5-1	TRBJ1-5	TRBD1	ASSLGTENQPQH
once	TRBV5-1	TRBJ1-1	TRBD1	ASSPGPIRITGGGEAF
-	TRBV7-2	TRBJ1-2	-	ASSLDQGVYGYT
once	TRBV5-6	TRBJ1-1	TRBD1	ASSLGQGANTEAF
-	TRBV5-4	TRBJ2-5	TRBD2	ASKPGGIQETQY
-	TRBV30	TRBJ2-7	-	AWGWTRTYEQY
-	TRBV19	TRBJ2-7	-	ASSNPGPYEQY
once	TRBV7-3	TRBJ2-2	-	ASSLTHTNTGELF
-	TRBV24-1	TRBJ1-2	-	ATSGEGGNYGYT
-	TRBV18	TRBJ2-7	TRBD1	ASSPPGQGFYEQY
-	TRBV11-2	TRBJ2-3	-	ASSLGTGGDTQY
-	TRBV2	TRBJ2-5	TRBD1	ASSDRTGGGETQY
-	TRBV3-1/TRBV3-2	TRBJ2-2	TRBD2	ASSQDSRGTSSPTGELF
-	TRBV19	TRBJ2-5	-	ASSIRTSGGQETQY
few	TRBV6-2/TRBV6-3	TRBJ2-2	-	ASSPYGTGELF
-	TRBV5-1	TRBJ1-1	-	ASSLVEEEGTEAF
-	TRBV29-1	TRBJ2-7	-	SVVVSIYEQY
-	TRBV29-1	TRBJ2-5	-	SVFPGEQETQY
-	TRBV5-1	TRBJ1-2	TRBD1	ASSLGQGPPFNYGYT
once	TRBV4-1	TRBJ2-1	-	ASSQDPAGQTTGTPFF
-	TRBV4-3	TRBJ1-2	-	ASSQGQGSDYGYT
once	TRBV19	TRBJ1-2	TRBD1	ASSMGSRGVYGYT
-	TRBV4-3	TRBJ1-6	-	ASSQVAPGWGVGGSPLH
once	TRBV5-1	TRBJ2-1	TRBD2	ASSLVAGAYNEQF
-	TRBV6-5	TRBJ1-5	-	ASSYAGPGGGAQH
-	TRBV4-3	TRBJ1-5	-	ASSQDRDSRQPQH
-	TRBV7-9	TRBJ2-5	-	ASSLLADQETQY
-	TRBV19	TRBJ1-2	-	ASSMGGRRGGYT
-	TRBV6-5	TRBJ2-3	-	ASSFSFSSDTQY
-	TRBV19	TRBJ2-7	TRBD1	ASSTTGGGGYEQY
-	TRBV10-3	TRBJ2-2	TRBD2	AIRRGTSGDTGELF
-	TRBV24-1	TRBJ2-3	TRBD1	ATSDSRGQGLTDTQY
-	TRBV19	TRBJ2-5	-	ASSIRGTSETQY
-	TRBV5-1	TRBJ2-3	-	ASRQAVGFADTQY
-	TRBV10-3	TRBJ2-3	TRBD1	AITPGTGNTDTQY
-	TRBV10-3	TRBJ2-7	-	AISQWGSVSYEQY
-	TRBV11-2	TRBJ2-1	-	ASSWGGQVDEQF
-	TRBV29-1	TRBJ2-7	-	SVDGGSSSYEQY
-	TRBV7-3	TRBJ2-1	-	ASSLRGRDQQF
-	TRBV7-2	TRBJ2-3	-	ASSLGGASTDTQY
once	TRBV28	TRBJ1-5	-	ASYSTGLSNQPQH
-	TRBV7-6	TRBJ2-7	-	ASSLALKYEQY
-	TRBV6-5	TRBJ1-2	TRBD1	ASCHRTGVSYGYT
-	TRBV18	TRBJ2-5	TRBD2	ASSPSPPDPTSGGETQY
-	TRBV5-1	TRBJ2-3	TRBD2	ASSSSGGPTDTQY
few	TRBV2	TRBJ2-7	-	ASRAGTQTYEQY
-	TRBV2	TRBJ2-7	-	ASRGWEYEQY
-	TRBV29-1	TRBJ2-5	-	SVNERLWETQY
-	TRBV19	TRBJ1-4	-	ASSIWTATNEKLF